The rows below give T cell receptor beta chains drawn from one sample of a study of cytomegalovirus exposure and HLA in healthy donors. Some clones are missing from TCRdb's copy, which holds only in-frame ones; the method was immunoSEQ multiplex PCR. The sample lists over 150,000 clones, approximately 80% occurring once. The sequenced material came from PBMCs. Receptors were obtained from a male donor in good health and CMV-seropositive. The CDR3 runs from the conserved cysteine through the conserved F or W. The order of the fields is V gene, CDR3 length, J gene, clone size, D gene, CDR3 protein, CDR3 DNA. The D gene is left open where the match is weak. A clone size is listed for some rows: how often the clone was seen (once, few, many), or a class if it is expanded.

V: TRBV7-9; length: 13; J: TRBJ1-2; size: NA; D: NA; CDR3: CASTTSREVGYTF; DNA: TGTGCCAGCACCACTTCCCGGGAGGTTGGCTACACCTTC
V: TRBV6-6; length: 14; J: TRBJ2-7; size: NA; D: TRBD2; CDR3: CASRPVAGGYEQYF; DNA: TGTGCCAGCAGACCTGTAGCGGGGGGGTACGAGCAGTACTTC
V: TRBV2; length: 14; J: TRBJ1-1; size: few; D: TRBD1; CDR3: CASSEGQANTEAFF; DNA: TGTGCCAGCAGTGAGGGACAGGCTAACACTGAAGCTTTCTTT
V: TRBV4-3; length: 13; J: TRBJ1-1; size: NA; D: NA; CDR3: CASSQVGTVGAFF; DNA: TGCGCCAGCAGCCAAGTAGGCACAGTAGGAGCTTTCTTT
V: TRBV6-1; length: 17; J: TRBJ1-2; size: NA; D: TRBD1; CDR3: CASSEALRTGTNYGYTF; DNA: TGTGCCAGCAGTGAAGCGCTTCGGACAGGTACTAACTATGGCTACACCTTC
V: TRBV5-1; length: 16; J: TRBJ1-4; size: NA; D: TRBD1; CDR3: CASSSGTGVPNEKLFF; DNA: TGCGCCAGCAGCTCGGGGACAGGGGTTCCTAATGAAAAACTGTTTTTT
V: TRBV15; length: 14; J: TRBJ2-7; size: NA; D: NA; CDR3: CATSKGSEGHEQYF; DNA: TGTGCCACCAGCAAGGGCTCGGAGGGCCACGAGCAGTACTTC
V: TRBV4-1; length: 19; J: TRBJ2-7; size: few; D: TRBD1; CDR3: CASSQVWDRGRRMAYEQYF; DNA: TGCGCCAGCAGCCAAGTCTGGGACAGGGGGCGGCGAATGGCCTACGAGCAGTACTTC
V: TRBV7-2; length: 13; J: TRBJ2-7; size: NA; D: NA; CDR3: CASSLGQKYEQYF; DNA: TGTGCCAGCAGCTTAGGACAGAAATACGAGCAGTACTTC
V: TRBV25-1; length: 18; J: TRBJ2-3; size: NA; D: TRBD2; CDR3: CASSSGTSGGRGADTQYF; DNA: TGTGCCAGCAGTTCCGGGACTAGCGGGGGCCGGGGGGCAGATACGCAGTATTTT
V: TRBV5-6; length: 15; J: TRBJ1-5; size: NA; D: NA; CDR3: CASSLASTGNQPQHF; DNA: TGTGCCAGCAGCTTAGCCTCGACAGGCAATCAGCCCCAGCATTTT
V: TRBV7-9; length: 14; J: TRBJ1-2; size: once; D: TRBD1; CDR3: CASRPDRGTYGYTF; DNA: TGTGCCAGCAGGCCCGACAGGGGTACTTATGGCTACACCTTC
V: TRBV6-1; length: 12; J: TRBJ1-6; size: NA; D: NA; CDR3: CASSERISPLHF; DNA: TGTGCCAGCAGTGAGCGGATCTCACCCCTCCACTTT
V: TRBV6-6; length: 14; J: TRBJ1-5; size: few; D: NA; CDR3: CASSRTGGNQPQHF; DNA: TGTGCCAGCAGCCGCACCGGGGGTAATCAGCCCCAGCATTTT
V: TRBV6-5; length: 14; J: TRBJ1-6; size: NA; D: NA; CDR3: CASRSDRSNSPLHF; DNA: TGTGCCAGCAGGTCCGACAGGTCCAATTCACCCCTCCACTTT
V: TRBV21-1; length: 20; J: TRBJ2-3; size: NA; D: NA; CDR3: CASSSPVTSGGPQGTDTQYF; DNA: TGTGCCAGCAGCTCCCCGGTGACTAGCGGGGGGCCACAGGGAACAGATACGCAGTATTTT
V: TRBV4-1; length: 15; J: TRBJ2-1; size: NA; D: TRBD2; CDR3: CASSQGPSGGPEQFF; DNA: TGCGCCAGCAGCCAGGGGCCTAGCGGGGGGCCTGAGCAGTTCTTC
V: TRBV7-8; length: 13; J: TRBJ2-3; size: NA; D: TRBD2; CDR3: CASSPWTSPRQYF; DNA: TGTGCCAGCAGCCCATGGACTAGCCCTAGGCAGTATTTT
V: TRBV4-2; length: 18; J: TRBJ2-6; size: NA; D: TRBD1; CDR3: CASSQDSRTGIGANVLTF; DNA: TGTGCCAGCAGCCAAGATTCGAGGACAGGGATCGGGGCCAACGTCCTGACTTTC
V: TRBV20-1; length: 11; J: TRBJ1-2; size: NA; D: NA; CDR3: CSVHRNYGYTF; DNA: TGCAGTGTCCACAGGAACTATGGCTACACCTTC
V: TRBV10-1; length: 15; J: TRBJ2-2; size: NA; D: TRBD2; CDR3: CASSAGGSNTGELFF; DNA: TGCGCCAGCAGTGCCGGGGGGTCGAACACCGGGGAGCTGTTTTTT
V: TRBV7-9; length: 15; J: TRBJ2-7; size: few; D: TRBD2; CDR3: CASTLQAGGISEQYF; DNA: TGTGCCAGCACCCTACAAGCGGGGGGCATCAGCGAGCAGTACTTC
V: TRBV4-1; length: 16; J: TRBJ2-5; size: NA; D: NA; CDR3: CASSRAPGHLQETQYF; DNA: TGCGCCAGCAGCCGAGCCCCGGGACACCTCCAAGAGACCCAGTACTTC
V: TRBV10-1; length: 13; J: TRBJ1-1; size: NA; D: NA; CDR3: CASSPADSTEAFF; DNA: TGCGCCAGCAGTCCCGCGGACAGCACTGAAGCTTTCTTT
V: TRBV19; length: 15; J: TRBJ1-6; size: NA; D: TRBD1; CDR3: CASSRIGQGGSPLHF; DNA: TGTGCCAGTAGCAGGATTGGACAGGGGGGATCACCCCTCCACTTT
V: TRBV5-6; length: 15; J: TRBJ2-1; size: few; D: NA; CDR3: CASSWGLGDDYEQFF; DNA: TGTGCCAGCAGCTGGGGACTGGGGGATGACTACGAGCAGTTCTTC
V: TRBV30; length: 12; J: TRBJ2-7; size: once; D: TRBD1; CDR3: CAWGQGALVQYF; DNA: TGTGCCTGGGGACAGGGGGCACTTGTGCAGTACTTC
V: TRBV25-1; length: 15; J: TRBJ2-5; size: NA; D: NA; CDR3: CASSERLGGGETQYF; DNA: TGTGCCAGCAGTGAGAGATTGGGAGGGGGAGAGACCCAGTACTTC
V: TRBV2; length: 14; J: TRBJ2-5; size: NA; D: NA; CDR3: CASRLQELQETQYF; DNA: TGTGCCAGCAGGTTACAGGAACTCCAAGAGACCCAGTACTTC
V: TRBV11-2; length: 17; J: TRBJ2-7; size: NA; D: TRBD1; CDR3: CASSQGLGGTGGYEQYF; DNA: TGTGCCAGCAGCCAAGGCTTGGGGGGGACAGGGGGTTACGAGCAGTACTTC
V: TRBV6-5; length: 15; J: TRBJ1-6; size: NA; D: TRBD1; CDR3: CASSSGTGYNSPLHF; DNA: TGTGCCAGCAGTTCGGGGACAGGATATAATTCACCCCTCCACTTT
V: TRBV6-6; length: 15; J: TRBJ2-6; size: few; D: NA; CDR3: CASSSKSTGANVLTF; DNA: TGTGCCAGCAGTTCTAAAAGCACTGGGGCCAACGTCCTGACTTTC
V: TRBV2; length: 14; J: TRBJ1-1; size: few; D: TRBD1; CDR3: CASSRDRGQTEAFF; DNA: TGTGCCAGCAGCCGGGACAGGGGGCAGACTGAAGCTTTCTTT
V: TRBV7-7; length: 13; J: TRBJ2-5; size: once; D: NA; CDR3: CASSRDSQETQYF; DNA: TGTGCTAGCAGCCGGGACTCGCAAGAGACCCAGTACTTC
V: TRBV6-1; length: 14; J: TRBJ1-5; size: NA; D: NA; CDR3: CASKVGAGTQPQHF; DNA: TGTGCCAGCAAGGTGGGGGCAGGGACTCAGCCCCAGCATTTT
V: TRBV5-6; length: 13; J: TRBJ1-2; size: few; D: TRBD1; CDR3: CASSRRTGVGYTF; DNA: TGTGCCAGCAGCCGAAGGACAGGGGTTGGCTACACCTTC
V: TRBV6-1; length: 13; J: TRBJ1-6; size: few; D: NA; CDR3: CASSEAGHRGVHF; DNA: TGTGCCAGCAGTGAAGCAGGACACCGCGGGGTCCACTTT
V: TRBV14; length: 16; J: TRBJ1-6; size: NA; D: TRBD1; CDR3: CASRPNQGAVNSPLHF; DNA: TGTGCCAGCAGACCTAATCAGGGGGCAGTGAACTCACCCCTCCACTTT
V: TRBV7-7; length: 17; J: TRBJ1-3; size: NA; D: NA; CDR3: CASSPRRASCSGNTIYF; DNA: TGTGCTAGCAGCCCTCGCAGGGCGTCCTGCTCTGGAAACACCATATATTTT
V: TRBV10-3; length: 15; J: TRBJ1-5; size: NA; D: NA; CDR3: CAIKGGPESNQPQHF; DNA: TGTGCCATCAAGGGCGGGCCAGAGAGCAATCAGCCCCAGCATTTT
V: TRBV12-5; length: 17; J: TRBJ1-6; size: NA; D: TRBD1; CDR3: CASGLVGTGEEFSPLHF; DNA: TGTGCTAGTGGTTTGGTTGGGACAGGGGAAGAATTTTCACCCCTCCACTTT
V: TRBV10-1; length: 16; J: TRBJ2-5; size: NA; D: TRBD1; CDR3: CASSESSGTGGETQYF; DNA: TGCGCCAGCAGTGAGTCCAGTGGGACAGGGGGAGAGACCCAGTACTTC
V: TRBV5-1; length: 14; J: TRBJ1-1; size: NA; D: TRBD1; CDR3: CASSPYRGRTEAFF; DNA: TGTGCCAGCAGCCCATACAGGGGTCGGACTGAAGCTTTCTTT
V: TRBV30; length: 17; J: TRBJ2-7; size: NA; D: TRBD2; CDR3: CAWSSPPRLAGGYEQYF; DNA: TGTGCCTGGAGTTCCCCTCCTCGACTAGCGGGCGGGTACGAGCAGTACTTC